The clone carrying this T cell receptor (beta chain) was picked up many times. Its specificity is not known. The read gets to within 3 residues of the CDR3 end, and the germline J gene fills in the rest. The CDR3 is made up of 14 amino acids. CDR1 DFQATT and CDR2 SNEGSKA come from the germline V gene (reference sequence). The data stem from a study of T cell clonality in common variable immunodeficiency. Study results and caveats: Compared with healthy controls, CVID subjects showed increased TCRbeta clonality, mostly in about a third. Shared TCRbeta clones were fewer between CVID subjects than controls. Authors noted CVID clonality's cause needs subpopulation repertoire sequencing. Reportedly, TCR beta sequences from common variable immunodeficiency showed fewer deletions and N-nucleotide insertions.

Using immunoSEQ multiplex PCR, the repertoire was profiled, and TCRdb retains in-frame clones only, with some absent. The specimen has 40,000 to 45,000 clones, none found just once. The TCR sequence derives from a person between 18 and 75 years old in good health. V gene TRBV20-1 combines with J gene TRBJ1-4; 10 positions agree with TRBD1. Sequencing input: peripheral blood mononuclear cells. The CDR3 spells CSANVGTGVVELFF. The covered CDR3 bases are TGCAGTGCTAATGTCGGGACAGGGGTCGTGGAA.